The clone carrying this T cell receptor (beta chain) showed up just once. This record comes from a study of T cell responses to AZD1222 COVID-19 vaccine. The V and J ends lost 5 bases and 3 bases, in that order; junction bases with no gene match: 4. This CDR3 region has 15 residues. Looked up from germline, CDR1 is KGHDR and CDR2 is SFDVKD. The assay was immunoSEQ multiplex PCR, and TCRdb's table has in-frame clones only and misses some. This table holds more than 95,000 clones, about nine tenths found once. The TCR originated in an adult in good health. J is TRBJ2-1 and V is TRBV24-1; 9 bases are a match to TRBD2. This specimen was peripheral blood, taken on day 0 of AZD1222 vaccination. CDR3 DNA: TGTGCCACCAGTGGAGCGGGAGGACTCTACAATGAGCAGTTCTTC. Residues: CATSGAGGLYNEQFF.